A selection of T cell receptor beta chains follows, all from one sample in a study of glioma-infiltrating T cells after dendritic cell vaccination. Profiling relied on immunoSEQ multiplex PCR, and the TCRdb table lists in-frame clones only, not all of them. This sample has around 100,000 clones, with approximately 80% found just once. The sample in question was blood, obtained before dendritic cell vaccination. These receptors all come from a human donor with glioblastoma. The CDR3 runs from the conserved cysteine through the conserved F or W. A D gene is named only where the DNA matches it firmly. A row's size may be missing; if present it is once, few, many or a size class.

>TRBD1|13|TRBV6-6|few|TRBJ1-1
CAANRDRGTEAFF
TGTGCTGCTAACCGGGACAGGGGAACTGAAGCTTTCTTT
>.|12|TRBV9|once|TRBJ2-3
CASSVATGTQYF
TGTGCCAGCAGCGTAGCGACGGGTACGCAGTATTTT
>.|13|TRBV29-1|.|TRBJ2-2
CSVVNPDTGELFF
TGCAGCGTTGTTAATCCGGACACCGGGGAGCTGTTTTTT
>.|15|TRBV5-4|.|TRBJ1-2
CASSLKGGHWDGYTF
TGTGCCAGCAGTTTAAAAGGAGGCCACTGGGATGGCTACACCTTC
>.|15|TRBV5-6|.|TRBJ2-3
CASSSRRARTDTQYF
TGTGCCAGCAGCAGTCGCCGAGCTCGGACAGATACGCAGTATTTT
>.|17|TRBV19|.|TRBJ1-2
CASSITHYRARSYGYTF
TGTGCCAGTAGTATTACCCACTACAGGGCGCGGAGTTATGGCTACACCTTC
>.|15|TRBV7-3|.|TRBJ1-1
CASSLFGQRNTEAFF
TGTGCCAGCAGCTTATTTGGACAGAGGAACACTGAAGCTTTCTTT
>TRBD2|15|TRBV11-3|once|TRBJ2-7
CASSTLAGGIYEQYF
TGTGCCAGCAGCACTCTAGCGGGCGGGATATACGAGCAGTACTTC
>.|16|TRBV5-1|.|TRBJ1-2
CASRGGYTFRDYGYTF
TGCGCCAGCAGGGGAGGCTATACCTTTAGGGACTATGGCTACACCTTC
>TRBD2|15|TRBV6-4|.|TRBJ2-3
CASRERGGNTDTQYF
TGTGCCAGCAGGGAGCGGGGGGGCAACACAGATACGCAGTATTTT
>TRBD2|14|TRBV5-5|.|TRBJ2-4
CASSFGAGENIQYF
TGTGCCAGCAGCTTCGGGGCGGGGGAAAACATTCAGTACTTC
>.|13|TRBV7-6|.|TRBJ2-5
CASGPGSQETQYF
TGTGCCAGCGGCCCGGGTTCCCAAGAGACCCAGTACTTC
>.|15|TRBV5-1|.|TRBJ1-2
CASSLGLGADYGYTF
TGCGCCAGCAGCTTGGGATTGGGGGCGGACTATGGCTACACCTTC
>.|12|TRBV6-5|.|TRBJ2-5
CASSYSKETQYF
TGTGCCAGCAGTTACTCCAAAGAGACCCAGTACTTC
>.|14|TRBV6-5|.|TRBJ1-5
CASRAGTHNQPQHF
TGTGCCAGCCGAGCCGGGACACACAATCAGCCCCAGCATTTT
>.|16|TRBV7-2|.|TRBJ2-7
CASTRVVNSPHYEQYF
TGTGCCAGCACCCGCGTAGTAAACTCCCCCCACTACGAGCAGTACTTC
>.|15|TRBV7-2|.|TRBJ1-1
CASSLSRIMNTEAFF
TGTGCCAGCAGCTTGTCTAGGATTATGAACACTGAAGCTTTCTTT